These 22 T cell receptor beta chains share one sample of origin, sequenced in a study of siplizumab effects on memory and regulatory T cells. This table comes from immunoSEQ multiplex PCR, and its TCRdb copy is limited to in-frame clones, with some not included. The profile shows around 83,000 clones, about nine tenths of them singletons. The specimen sequenced was CD4+ T cells sorted from blood. These receptors were obtained from a human donor in good health.

The chain combines TRBV9 with TRBJ1-1; D gene ambiguous. CDR3 length: 14 amino acids. Germline V lookup: CDR1 SGDLS, CDR2 YYNGEE. The V end lost 5 bases, the J end lost 0 bases, and 11 bases lay between the germline ends. CDR3 nucleotide sequence: TGTGCCAGCAGTAAACGCCTCATGAACACTGAAGCTTTCTTT. This translates into CASSKRLMNTEAFF.

In its sample, this clone was seen once. The chain recombines TRBV5-6 with TRBJ1-4; D gene unclear. V dropped 4 bases and J dropped 7 bases, with 11 bases sitting between them. Germline V CDR1 and CDR2: SGHDT, YYEEEE. The CDR3 is 13 amino acids. CDR3 loop: CASSVPAVEKLFF. The CDR3 DNA reads as TGTGCCAGCAGCGTACCGGCGGTTGAAAAACTGTTTTTT.

The chain uses TRBV14 and TRBJ2-2; 11 nucleotides align to TRBD2. Germline loops: CDR1 SGHDN, CDR2 FVKESK. The CDR3 contains 18 residues. The J segment lost 2 bases and the V segment lost 4 bases, leaving 9 bases of the junction unmatched. CDR3 protein: CASSRRLTSGTNTGELFF. CDR3 sequence (DNA): TGTGCCAGCAGCCGCCGATTGACTAGCGGGACTAACACCGGGGAGCTGTTTTTT.

As to this clone: Other DNA sequences of this sample code for an identical CDR3. V is TRBV5-1 and J is TRBJ2-5; D call uncertain. CDR3 length equals 14 residues. Trimming pared 0 bases from V and 1 base from J, leaving 7 bases between. Per germline, CDR1 SGHRS and CDR2 YFSETQ. For the CDR3, the DNA is TGCGCCAGCAGCTTGGGGCAAGCCCAAGAGACCCAGTACTTC. Translated, it gives CASSLGQAQETQYF.

This clone was detected only once. CDR3 amino acids: CASSPGQGYYNEQFF. CDR3 nucleotides: TGTGCCAGCAGCCCGGGACAGGGCTACTACAATGAGCAGTTCTTC. This rearrangement joins TRBV7-2 to TRBJ2-1, with 9 bases that match TRBD1. CDR3 length: 15 amino acids. Looked up from germline, CDR1 is SGHTA and CDR2 is FQGNSA. V lost 5 bases to trimming and J lost 3 bases; unmatched junction nucleotides: 5.

V usage is TRBV11-3 and J usage is TRBJ2-1; tentatively, D is TRBD1 (5 bases). Germline values: CDR1 SGHNT, CDR2 YENEEA. The V end was cut by 5 bases, the J end by 8 bases, with 19 bases between. The CDR3 has 15 residues. The DNA for the CDR3 is TGTGCCAGCAGCCCCGGCGGCAGGGTGGTCGATGAGCAGTTCTTC. Its protein is CASSPGGRVVDEQFF.

The chain joins TRBV19 to TRBJ2-1, with D perhaps matching TRBD2 (6 bases). The CDR3 is made up of 14 amino acids. The V gene's germline CDR1 is LNHDA and CDR2 SQIVND (reference sequence). Trimming removed 10 bases at V and 2 bases at J, with 15 bases between. This CDR3 reads CATTPSGAYNEQFF. CDR3 DNA sequence: TGTGCCACCACTCCCTCGGGGGCCTACAATGAGCAGTTCTTC.

This chain uses TRBV19 with TRBJ1-2, with 9 bases fitting TRBD1. V shed 7 bases, J shed 8 bases, and the junction held 5 bases outside the gene matches. The CDR3 totals 12 residues. Germline V gene sequence: CDR1 LNHDA, CDR2 SQIVND (reference sequence). CDR3 protein: CASNTGGIGYTF. In nucleotides, the CDR3 is TGTGCCAGTAACACAGGGGGCATAGGCTACACCTTC.

This clone was counted only a few times. The chain links TRBV4-2 to TRBJ1-4; D gene uncertain. Germline V lookup: CDR1 LGHNA, CDR2 YNFKEQ. The CDR3 covers 15 residues. Deletions cut 5 bases from V and 4 bases from J, with 14 bases between. The CDR3 DNA is TGTGCCAGCAGCACCGAGCTGGTCCTTAATGAAAAACTGTTTTTT. This gives the protein CASSTELVLNEKLFF.

V usage is TRBV25-1 and J usage is TRBJ2-1; no definite D call. This CDR3 contains 10 residues. Trimming left V 5 bases short and J 12 bases short, with 8 bases between. CDR1 and CDR2 from the germline V gene are MGHDK and SYGVNS. CDR3 sequence: CASSLDVQFF. The CDR3 nucleotides are TGTGCCAGCAGTCTAGACGTGCAGTTCTTC.

The V gene is TRBV28, the J gene TRBJ2-3; no reliable D call. V gave up 11 bases and J gave up 2 bases, with 11 bases separating them. The CDR3 consists of 12 residues. The germline CDR1 and CDR2 sequences are MDHEN and SYDVKM. CDR3 DNA: TGTGCCGCGGATGGAAACACAGATACGCAGTATTTT. It is translated as CAADGNTDTQYF.

The V gene is TRBV5-1, the J gene TRBJ2-1; TRBD1 might be the D (5 bases). The CDR3 contains 15 residues. Germline CDR1 SGHRS, CDR2 YFSETQ. Trimming left V 6 bases short and J 1 base short, with 14 bases between. The CDR3 nucleotides read TGCGCCAGCAAGATAGGGGTAGAGTCCTACAATGAGCAGTTCTTC. Translation gives CASKIGVESYNEQFF.

This clone has just one count. CDR3 residues: CASSYTGSNTEAFF. CDR3 bases: TGTGCCAGCAGTTACACGGGGTCTAACACTGAAGCTTTCTTT. V and J are TRBV6-6 and TRBJ1-1; D not certain. The V end lost 2 bases, the J end lost 2 bases, and 9 bases lay between the germline ends. The CDR3 is 14 residues long. Germline values: CDR1 MNHNY, CDR2 SVGAGI (reference sequence).

This chain links TRBV9 with TRBJ1-3; D uncertain. Germline V gene sequence: CDR1 SGDLS, CDR2 YYNGEE. CDR3 length equals 16 residues. Deletions cut 3 bases from V and 2 bases from J, with 15 bases between. The CDR3 DNA sequence: TGTGCCAGCAGCGCCGTCGTTGGGAGGGCTGGAAACACCATATATTTT. It translates to CASSAVVGRAGNTIYF.

The chain couples TRBV6-5 to TRBJ1-2; 7 positions match TRBD1. The CDR3 is 15 residues long. Germline-derived CDR1 and CDR2 are MNHEY and SVGAGI. J lost 5 bases, V lost 4 bases, and 10 bases had no gene match. The chain's CDR3 is CASSLTGYGAYGYTF. In nucleotides, the CDR3 is TGTGCCAGCAGTTTGACAGGGTACGGGGCGTATGGCTACACCTTC.

This rearrangement joins TRBV6-1 to TRBJ1-5; unclear D gene. This CDR3 is built from 15 residues. From germline, CDR1 is MNHNS and CDR2 SASEGT. V lost 5 bases, J lost 0 bases, and 11 bases lay in between. This CDR3 reads CASSHSSDSNQPQHF. The CDR3 bases are TGTGCCAGCAGTCACAGCAGTGATAGCAATCAGCCCCAGCATTTT.

V is TRBV9 and J is TRBJ2-5; 9 nucleotides match TRBD2. Germline CDR1 is SGDLS and CDR2 is YYNGEE. There are 15 residues in the CDR3. V lost 3 bases to trimming and J lost 1 base; unmatched junction nucleotides: 4. The CDR3 region has the DNA TGTGCCAGCAGCGGGTCGACTAGCGGCCAAGAGACCCAGTACTTC. Translation: CASSGSTSGQETQYF.

The chain uses TRBV9 and TRBJ2-3; 11 nucleotides match TRBD2. V dropped 0 bases and J dropped 11; count of bases not matched to a gene: 11. Germline V gives CDR1 SGDLS, CDR2 YYNGEE. CDR3 size: 16 residues. The CDR3 reads CASSVDIAGGPGVQYF. The CDR3 region has the DNA TGTGCCAGCAGCGTAGATATAGCGGGAGGGCCGGGGGTGCAGTATTTT.

J is TRBJ2-7 and V is TRBV5-4; tentatively, D is TRBD1 (6 bases). Germline V lookup: CDR1 SGHNT, CDR2 YYREEE (reference sequence). V was clipped by 5 bases and J by 0 bases, with 15 bases between them. This CDR3 comprises 15 residues. CDR3 sequence (DNA): TGTGCCAGCAGGCTAGACCGGGACAACTCCTACGAGCAGTACTTC. Translating it yields CASRLDRDNSYEQYF.

The chain links TRBV25-1 to TRBJ2-3, with D hard to call. Per the germline V gene, CDR1 is MGHDK and CDR2 is SYGVNS. V gave up 3 bases and J gave up 4 bases, with 17 bases separating them. The CDR3 has 16 amino acids. The CDR3 DNA reads TGTGCCAGCAGTGAGAACCCGTATTTGGTTTCAGATACGCAGTATTTT. This sequence encodes CASSENPYLVSDTQYF.

The CDR3 loop reads CASSEAGFYEQYF. The CDR3 DNA follows: TGTGCCAGCAGTGAAGCGGGCTTCTACGAGCAGTACTTC. The V call is TRBV6-1, the J call TRBJ2-7; D gene ambiguous. V shed 0 bases and J shed 3 bases, with 6 bases lying between them. Germline CDR1 reads MNHNS; CDR2 reads SASEGT. The CDR3 covers 13 residues.

This CDR3 is CASSMDWRTGELFF. DNA for the CDR3: TGTGCCAGTAGTATGGATTGGCGGACCGGGGAGCTGTTTTTT. The chain employs TRBV19 and TRBJ2-2; D is undetermined. Germline loops: CDR1 LNHDA, CDR2 SQIVND (reference sequence). V lost 3 bases, J lost 5 bases, and 10 bases lay in between. The CDR3 runs 14 residues.